The rows below give T cell receptor beta chains drawn from one sample of a study of blood T cells in healthy people across ages. TCRdb independently ran MiXCR on the 5' RACE reads; one entry per CDR3 protein. The profile shows hundreds of thousands of distinct CDR3 sequences, about 30% of them singletons. The material sequenced was blood. The receptors here all came from a woman older than 75 in good health. Each CDR3 is given with its conserved first and last residue. The order of the fields is J gene, V gene, CDR3 protein.

TRBJ1-4	TRBV6-1	CASRAQGVMTNEKLFF
TRBJ2-1	TRBV27	CASRTNMANEQFF
TRBJ2-7	TRBV28	CASNSGGRFEQYF
TRBJ2-6	TRBV27	CASSPNRYSGANVLTF
TRBJ2-1	TRBV27	CASSFYGGKQFF
TRBJ2-3	TRBV20-1	CSATVSTDTQYF
TRBJ1-2	TRBV7-2	CASSFPGVKGYTF
TRBJ1-1	TRBV7-2	CASSYYQGNTEAFF
TRBJ2-7	TRBV7-2	CASSPTREPEYEQYF
TRBJ2-5	TRBV19	CASSINYQETQYF
TRBJ2-5	TRBV30	CAWSVVGAGETQYF
TRBJ1-4	TRBV20-1	CSARGGAGLDEKLFF
TRBJ2-1	TRBV2	CASRFGPAIGEQFF
TRBJ2-7	TRBV18	CASSHQDRGPYEQYF
TRBJ2-5	TRBV2	CASSEQELKRQSGRGETQYF
TRBJ2-1	TRBV7-6	CASSSTQGAYNEQFF
-	TRBV20-1	CSARGATYEQYF
-	TRBV20-1	CSARDPRLPEQYF
TRBJ1-2	TRBV7-9	CASSITQRLGQGYNGYTF
TRBJ2-5	TRBV20-1	CSGSRGGAGGQYF
TRBJ1-5	TRBV20-1	CSAARQNGNQPQHF
TRBJ1-1	TRBV30	CVWNSREAEAFF
TRBJ2-2	TRBV20-1	CSASLQTGELFF
TRBJ1-1	TRBV28	CASSLSQTVMNTEAFF
TRBJ2-1	TRBV7-2	CASSFMAGGGPYNEQFF
TRBJ2-3	TRBV7-2	CASSLDGGAVDTQYF